The next 12 T cell receptor beta chains were all read from a single sample in a study of blood T cells in healthy people across ages. A second about 7 to 12 cycle PCR used barcoded and J-beta primers. TCRdb reprocessed the 5' RACE reads via MiXCR and lists one record per CDR3 protein. The data show about 780,000 distinct CDR3 sequences, approximately 67% seen once. Input material: blood. The receptors stem from a man aged 25 to 40 in good health.

In this sample, this clonotype turned up a few times. V is TRBV7-2 and J is TRBJ1-3, with a weak D call TRBD1 (5 bases). Per germline, CDR1 SGHTA and CDR2 FQGNSA. The V and J ends lost 1 base and 5 bases respectively, with 12 bases between them. The CDR3 spans 15 residues. DNA of the CDR3: TGTGCCAGCAGCTTAGGGGGCCCAAGGAGAAACACCATATATTTT. Protein sequence: CASSLGGPRRNTIYF.

This clonotype was found a few times. This chain joins TRBV5-1 and TRBJ2-7; tentatively, D is TRBD1 or TRBD2 (5 bases each). V was trimmed by 6 bases and J by 2 bases, leaving 12 bases between them. This CDR3 has 13 residues. Germline assignment: CDR1 SGHRS and CDR2 YFSETQ. The chain's CDR3 is CASKVGTTYEQYF. CDR3 nucleotides: TGCGCCAGCAAAGTAGGGACGACCTACGAGCAGTACTTC.

V is TRBV5-1 and J is TRBJ2-3, with D possibly TRBD2 on 6 matching bases. This CDR3 comprises 15 residues. The germline gives CDR1 SGHRS, CDR2 YFSETQ. The germline V and J ends were trimmed by 0 bases and 2 bases, with 10 bases remaining between them. The CDR3 region has the DNA TGCGCCAGCAGCTTGGTGGTGGGACTCACAGATACGCAGTATTTT. Translated: CASSLVVGLTDTQYF.

The chain has TRBV6-5 and TRBJ2-2; 11 positions match TRBD2. This CDR3 spans 18 amino acids. Germline assignment: CDR1 MNHEY and CDR2 SVGAGI. The V segment lost 2 bases and the J segment 8 bases; nucleotides outside the gene matches: 13. The CDR3 DNA reads TGTGCCAGCAGTTACCCCGGGCCGACTAGCGGGGCTGGAGGGGAGCTGTTTTTT. It encodes CASSYPGPTSGAGGELFF.

The sample holds one count of this clonotype. The chain carries TRBV7-2 and TRBJ1-1; perhaps TRBD1 as D (6 bases). The CDR3 is 14 amino acids. Trimming removed 1 base from V and 8 bases from J, with 14 bases in between. The germline gives CDR1 SGHTA, CDR2 FQGNSA. CDR3: CASSLVRQADEAFF. Here the CDR3 DNA reads TGTGCCAGCAGCTTAGTGAGACAGGCGGACGAAGCTTTCTTT. Looking up the rest from reference TRBV7-2 and TRBJ1-1 gives the full variable domain: GAGVSQSPSNKVTEKGKDVELRCDPISGHTALYWYRQSLGQGLEFLIYFQGNSAPDKSGLPSDRFSAERTGGSVSTLTIQRTQQEDSAVYLCASSLVRQADEAFFGQGTRLTVV.

The chain joins TRBV20-1 to TRBJ2-5, with D perhaps given as TRBD1 or TRBD2 (5 bases each). The DNA matches TRBJ2-7 better at its end, which makes the J call doubtful. The V gene's germline CDR1 is DFQATT and CDR2 SNEGSKA (reference sequence). This CDR3 region has 11 residues. CDR3 sequence (DNA): TGCAGTATCGGGGCACCTTTCGAGCAGTACTTC. Protein product: CSIGAPFEQYF.

The V and J genes are TRBV10-3 and TRBJ2-5; no firm D call. Germline V gene data show CDR1 as ENHRY and CDR2 as SYGVKD. This CDR3 is built from 15 residues. The V end lost 0 bases, the J end lost 1 base, and 9 bases lay between the germline ends. CDR3 region: CAISESRQIQETQYF. CDR3 in DNA: TGTGCCATCAGTGAGTCGCGTCAGATCCAAGAGACCCAGTACTTC.

The V and J genes are TRBV4-2 and TRBJ2-6, with D perhaps matching TRBD2 (6 bases). Per the germline V gene, CDR1 is LGHNA and CDR2 is YNFKEQ. Trimming left V 0 bases short and J 2 bases short, with 14 bases between. The CDR3 totals 18 residues. CDR3 bases: TGTGCCAGCAGCCAAGATCTTGCCGGGGAGGCTGGGGCCAACGTCCTGACTTTC. Translated, it gives CASSQDLAGEAGANVLTF.

The chain uses TRBV20-1 and TRBJ2-3; possible D gene TRBD2, 5 bases. Trimming shortened V by 7 bases and J by 1 base, and 15 bases separated the two germline ends. The CDR3 is 14 residues long. Germline CDR1 is DFQATT and CDR2 is SNEGSKA (reference sequence). CDR3 DNA sequence: TGCAGTGTTACCCGGACTCCGGGCACAGATACGCAGTATTTT. Its translation: CSVTRTPGTDTQYF.

This clonotype was found a few times. V usage is TRBV15 and J usage is TRBJ2-1, with D possibly being TRBD2 (5 bases). CDR3 size: 15 residues. V lost 0 bases to trimming and J lost 2 bases, with 8 bases between them. Germline V CDR1 and CDR2: LNHNV, YYDKDF (reference sequence). The CDR3 loop is CATSRDGGAYNEQFF. The CDR3, as DNA: TGTGCCACCAGCAGAGACGGAGGAGCCTACAATGAGCAGTTCTTC. The whole variable domain, filled in from reference TRBV15 and TRBJ2-1, reads DAMVIQNPRYQVTQFGKPVTLSCSQTLNHNVMYWYQQKSSQAPKLLFHYYDKDFNNEADTPDNFQSRRPNTSFCFLDIRSPGLGDTAMYLCATSRDGGAYNEQFFGPGTRLTVL.

The chain links TRBV6-6 to TRBJ1-2; 7 bases map to TRBD1. This CDR3 is built from 13 residues. The junction had 5 bases not matched to a gene; V was cut back by 4 bases and J by 6 bases. CDR1 is MNHNY and CDR2 is SVGAGI in the germline V gene (reference sequence). In nucleotides, the CDR3 is TGTGCCAGCAGTTCCAGGGGGGGGAATGGCTACACCTTC. It translates to CASSSRGGNGYTF.

This chain connects TRBV6-5 to TRBJ2-1; 7 bases line up with TRBD2. Germline trimming cut 2 bases from V and 4 bases from J; bases unmatched to any gene: 5. This CDR3 comprises 15 residues. The germline V gene encodes CDR1 MNHEY and CDR2 SVGAGI. CDR3 DNA: TGTGCCAGCAGTTACGGGGCGGGGGTGTACAATGAGCAGTTCTTC. The encoded protein is CASSYGAGVYNEQFF.